The entry below describes one T cell receptor beta chain. Compared with germline, one end of the junction differs, possibly owing to a read error. Total RNA amounting to roughly 0.5 ug was the source from which TCR beta cDNA was made with a constant-region primer. Generation of the TCR beta libraries relied on three nested multiplex PCR rounds using slightly modified ARM-PCR. With TRBV1-TRBV30 forward primers and a C-beta reverse primer, the first two PCR rounds were run for 10 to 11 cycles each. TCRdb analysed the multiplex PCR reads with MiXCR anew, one entry per CDR3 protein. In the table there are 30,000 to 40,000 distinct CDR3 sequences, 70% to 85% of which are singletons. The data derive from a study of tumor-infiltrating lymphocytes in primary liver carcinoma. Turning to the study itself: These patients were men and women whose ages were 30 to 69 years. Roughly 3.5 to 7.13 million productive TCRbeta reads were obtained per sample, with similar numbers across tissue types.

Unsorted bulk tissue (roughly 19-31 mg) underwent RNA and DNA co-extraction. Whichever tumor sample was examined, it had over 80% viable tumor cells. Looked up from germline, CDR1 is SGHRS and CDR2 is YFSETQ. CDR3 length: 15 amino acids. Sequencing was done on a sample of liver tumor tissue from sampling region 4. Noted subset: tumor region T4, right-lateral pole. The TCR was taken from a middle-aged man with primary liver carcinoma and hepatitis B virus infection. This chain uses TRBV5-1 with TRBJ1-1; 8 bases align to TRBD1. The CDR3: CASSTGTGGSIEAFF. CDR3 nucleotides: TGCGCCAGCAGCACCGGGACAGGCGGATCCATTGAAGCCTTCTTT.